This entry lists 3 T cell receptor beta chains sequenced from one sample in a study of beta chain features in type 1 diabetes. Investigators reverse transcribed all isolated RNA, so they sequenced expressed TCRB transcripts. Measured with immunoSEQ multiplex PCR; TCRdb has only the in-frame clones, and not every one. The sample lists 970,000 or so clones; under 20% were seen once. Sequenced sample: naive CD4+ T cells from blood. The receptors shown here come from a woman between 18 and 29 years old in good health.

The CDR3 DNA is TGTGCCAGCAGCTCTGTAGCGGGAGTCCCCGGGGAGCTGTTTTTT. This codes for CASSSVAGVPGELFF. V is TRBV7-3 and J is TRBJ2-2; 9 bases map to TRBD2. Per the germline V gene, CDR1 is SGHTA and CDR2 is FQGTGA. The CDR3 length is 15 residues. With 4 bases clipped from V and 6 bases from J, the junction kept 6 bases outside the gene matches. The complete variable domain, with remaining parts taken from reference TRBV7-3 and TRBJ2-2, reads GAGVSQTPSNKVTEKGKYVELRCDPISGHTALYWYRQSLGQGPEFLIYFQGTGAADDSGLPNDRFFAVRPEGSVSTLKIQRTERGDSAVYLCASSSVAGVPGELFFGEGSRLTVL.

This clone was observed a handful of times. CDR3 loop: CASSEARPYNEQFF. CDR3 DNA sequence: TGTGCCAGCAGTGAAGCCCGACCCTACAATGAGCAGTTCTTC. The chain is built from TRBV6-1 and TRBJ2-1, with unresolved D. The CDR3 runs 14 residues. With 0 bases removed from V and 2 bases from J, the gap between germline ends came to 5 bases. Germline V CDR1 and CDR2: MNHNS, SASEGT.

This chain uses TRBV14 with TRBJ2-3; 9 bases align to TRBD1. Losses at the gene ends were 6 bases for V and 2 bases for J; bases not matched to a gene: 9. Germline V gene lookup returns CDR1 SGHDN and CDR2 FVKESK. The CDR3 runs 16 residues. The CDR3 loop reads CASSRPGTGFTDTQYF. CDR3 coding DNA: TGTGCCAGCAGTCGACCCGGGACAGGGTTCACAGATACGCAGTATTTT.